This entry lists 14 T cell receptor beta chains sequenced from one sample in a study of cytomegalovirus exposure and HLA in healthy donors. Sequenced by immunoSEQ multiplex PCR; TCRdb stores in-frame clones only, minus some. The table records around 60,000 clones, roughly 95% of them present only once. Specimen: PBMCs. Source of these receptors: a woman under 30 in good health and CMV-seronegative.

The chain links TRBV7-2 to TRBJ2-1; D perhaps matches TRBD1 (5 bases). There are 14 residues in the CDR3. Germline CDR1 and CDR2: SGHTA and FQGNSA. V was trimmed by 5 bases and J by 5 bases, leaving 13 bases between them. The DNA of the CDR3 is TGTGCCAGCAGCCCCCCCGGCAGGGACAATGAGCAGTTCTTC. This codes for CASSPPGRDNEQFF. Full variable domain (outside the CDR3, taken from reference TRBV7-2 and TRBJ2-1): GAGVSQSPSNKVTEKGKDVELRCDPISGHTALYWYRQSLGQGLEFLIYFQGNSAPDKSGLPSDRFSAERTGGSVSTLTIQRTQQEDSAVYLCASSPPGRDNEQFFGPGTRLTVL.

The CDR3 bases are TGTGCCAGCAGCGTAGTAGTGGGGGCCGACAGGGCCGGGGAGCTGTTTTTT. It translates to CASSVVVGADRAGELFF. V and J are TRBV9 and TRBJ2-2, with 7 bases identical to TRBD1. The V and J ends lost 0 bases and 6 bases, in that order; junction bases with no gene match: 11. CDR1 SGDLS and CDR2 YYNGEE come from the germline V gene. CDR3 length: 17 residues.

The chain couples TRBV28 to TRBJ1-4; D may be TRBD1 (6 bases). The CDR3 totals 15 residues. Germline V CDR1 and CDR2: MDHEN, SYDVKM. V was shortened by 2 bases and J by 5 bases, with 12 bases between the two germline ends. CDR3 in DNA: TGTGCCAGCAGTTTAGGGGGCATTTCGAATGAAAAACTGTTTTTT. This sequence encodes CASSLGGISNEKLFF.

The rearrangement links TRBV4-1 to TRBJ2-1; TRBD2 agrees at 10 bases. CDR1 MGHRA and CDR2 YSYEKL come from the germline V gene. With 2 bases clipped from V and 6 bases from J, the junction kept 4 bases outside the gene matches. The CDR3 is 15 amino acids. CDR3 loop: CASSQLAGVGNEQFF. The DNA of the CDR3 is TGCGCCAGCAGCCAACTAGCGGGAGTTGGCAATGAGCAGTTCTTC.

The rearrangement uses TRBV7-9 and TRBJ2-1, with 8 bases matching TRBD2. The V gene end was trimmed by 1 base and the J gene end by 9 bases; junction bases not matched to a gene: 8. Germline assignment: CDR1 SEHNR and CDR2 FQNEAQ (reference sequence). This CDR3 has 15 residues. The DNA of the CDR3 is TGTGCCAGCAGCTTAGACGGGACTAGTCTCGTTGAGCAGTTCTTC. Protein: CASSLDGTSLVEQFF. The full variable domain, rest sourced from reference TRBV7-9 and TRBJ2-1, is DTGVSQNPRHKITKRGQNVTFRCDPISEHNRLYWYRQTLGQGPEFLTYFQNEAQLEKSRLLSDRFSAERPKGSFSTLEIQRTEQGDSAMYLCASSLDGTSLVEQFFGPGTRLTVL.

V and J are TRBV25-1 and TRBJ2-1, with D tentatively TRBD1 (5 bases). The CDR3 runs to 12 residues. The V end lost 2 bases, the J end lost 10 bases, and 9 bases lay between the germline ends. In germline, CDR1 is MGHDK, CDR2 SYGVNS. CDR3 nucleotides: TGTGCCAGCAGTGAAGGGTGGGGCGAGCAGTTCTTC. It translates to CASSEGWGEQFF.

The J gene is TRBJ1-5, the V gene TRBV30, with 7 bases aligning to TRBD1. This CDR3 comprises 13 residues. CDR1 and CDR2 from the germline V gene are GTSNPN and SVGIG (reference sequence). Trimming cost V 0 bases and J 4 bases; bases outside gene matches: 0. CDR3 amino acids: CAWSVQGNQPQHF. In DNA, the CDR3 is TGTGCCTGGAGTGTACAGGGGAATCAGCCCCAGCATTTT.

J is TRBJ1-1 and V is TRBV18; the match to TRBD1 covers 7 bases. Germline CDR1 is KGHSH and CDR2 is LQKENI. Losses at the gene ends were 3 bases for V and 4 bases for J; bases not matched to a gene: 8. The CDR3 is made up of 15 amino acids. CDR3 protein: CASSPLTGTGTEAFF. The CDR3 region has the DNA TGTGCCAGCTCACCCCTGACAGGGACGGGCACTGAAGCTTTCTTT.

On this clone itself: At one end, the junction sequence differs from germline, possibly due to a read error. The chain employs TRBV7-6 and TRBJ2-1; the match to TRBD1 covers 7 bases. Germline V gene sequence: CDR1 SGHVS, CDR2 FNYEAQ. The CDR3 consists of 15 residues. CDR3 DNA sequence: TGTGGCAGCAGCTTAGCCCCAGGGGGCTACAATGAGCAGTTCTTC. Translation: CGSSLAPGGYNEQFF.

This clone is a singleton in its sample. The chain employs TRBV30 and TRBJ1-2; D remains unclear. The ends were cut back, 2 bases at V and 4 bases at J, with 8 bases in the middle. Germline V gene lookup returns CDR1 GTSNPN and CDR2 SVGIG (reference sequence). The CDR3 consists of 12 residues. The DNA of the CDR3 is TGTGCCTGGAGTCCCTCAGGCTATGGCTACACCTTC. Protein product: CAWSPSGYGYTF.

The rearrangement joins TRBV2 to TRBJ2-2, with 9 positions matching TRBD1. Germline V CDR1 and CDR2: SNHLY, FYNNEI. The CDR3 loop spans 16 amino acids. Trimming removed 6 bases from V and 6 bases from J; junction bases left unmatched: 11. CDR3 residues: CASRPPGQGRAGELFF. In DNA, the CDR3 is TGTGCCAGCAGACCCCCGGGACAGGGTAGGGCCGGGGAGCTGTTTTTT.

The genes are TRBV6-5 and TRBJ1-2, with 10 nucleotides matching TRBD1. The CDR3 is 16 amino acids. Per the germline V gene, CDR1 is MNHEY and CDR2 is SVGAGI. Trimming removed 6 bases from V and 2 bases from J; junction bases left unmatched: 9. In nucleotides, the CDR3 is TGTGCCAGCAGCTACCATCCGGGACAGGGGAACTATGGCTACACCTTC. As protein: CASSYHPGQGNYGYTF.

V and J are TRBV5-4 and TRBJ2-5; 7 bases align to TRBD1. Germline V gives CDR1 SGHNT, CDR2 YYREEE (reference sequence). The CDR3 runs 14 residues. With V trimmed by 3 bases and J by 4 bases, 6 bases remained unmatched. The CDR3 DNA sequence: TGTGCCAGCAGCTCCCGGGACAGAGGAGAGACCCAGTACTTC. It encodes CASSSRDRGETQYF.

The chain has TRBV27 and TRBJ1-6; 7 bases fit TRBD1. The CDR3 has 17 residues. Looked up from germline, CDR1 is MNHEY and CDR2 is SMNVEV (reference sequence). J lost 7 bases, V lost 3 bases, and 12 bases had no gene match. CDR3 DNA sequence: TGTGCCAGCAGTTTTACCCAAACGACAGGGCTCAATTCACCCCTCCACTTT. This translates into CASSFTQTTGLNSPLHF.